The 26 T cell receptor beta chains below come from one sample, sequenced in a study of shared clonotypes between healthy human individuals. The method was immunoSEQ multiplex PCR; TCRdb's version includes in-frame clones alone and lacks a portion of them. The sample holds about 1 million clones, approximately 68% seen once. The sample was memory CD4+ T cells sorted from blood. The sample's subset: CD45RA-negative fraction. The source is a man aged 18-30 years in good health.

This clone occurred many times. The V call is TRBV5-8, the J call TRBJ1-4, with 7 bases identical to TRBD1. CDR1 is SGHTS and CDR2 is YDEGEE in the germline V gene. The CDR3 covers 14 residues. V was pared by 0 bases and J by 7 bases, with 3 bases of the junction left unmatched. Here the CDR3 reads CASSLGQGGEKLFF. As DNA, the CDR3 is TGTGCCAGCAGCTTGGGCCAGGGGGGTGAAAAACTGTTTTTT.

This chain links TRBV6-5 with TRBJ1-1, with TRBD1 matching 9 bases. CDR3 length: 13 amino acids. The germline gives CDR1 MNHEY, CDR2 SVGAGI. The V segment lost 5 bases and the J segment 7 bases; nucleotides outside the gene matches: 5. CDR3 in DNA: TGTGCCAGCAGTCCGGACAGGGGTGGTGAAGCTTTCTTT. Translating gives CASSPDRGGEAFF.

The rearrangement uses TRBV4-3 and TRBJ2-1; 9 bases match TRBD2. Germline CDR1 LGHNA, CDR2 YSLEER. The length of the CDR3 is 16 residues. V lost 1 base and J lost 5; bases outside the gene matches: 6. The CDR3 bases are TGCGCCAGCAGCCAAGTTGCGCGGGAGGGCCACAATGAGCAGTTCTTC. The encoded protein is CASSQVAREGHNEQFF.

Worth noting for this clone: A junction boundary mismatches the germline segment, possibly from a read error. The chain recombines TRBV7-7 with TRBJ2-1, with TRBD2 matching 11 bases. Per germline, CDR1 SSHAT and CDR2 FNYEAQ (reference sequence). CDR3 length equals 16 residues. In nucleotides, the CDR3 is TGTGCTAGCAGCACGTCACTAGCGGGAGCCGATAATGAGCAGTTCTTC. It encodes CASSTSLAGADNEQFF.

The chain employs TRBV5-1 and TRBJ2-4; 10 nucleotides align to TRBD2. The CDR3 runs to 19 residues. The germline gives CDR1 SGHRS, CDR2 YFSETQ. The trim removed 2 bases at V and 1 base at J, leaving 12 bases unmatched. CDR3 region: CASSLGSSGRGLAKNIQYF. CDR3 DNA sequence: TGCGCCAGCAGCTTAGGTTCTAGCGGGAGAGGGTTGGCCAAAAACATTCAGTACTTC. The entire variable domain, with the rest obtained from reference TRBV5-1 and TRBJ2-4, is as follows: KAGVTQTPRYLIKTRGQQVTLSCSPISGHRSVSWYQQTPGQGLQFLFEYFSETQRNKGNFPGRFSGRQFSNSRSEMNVSTLELGDSALYLCASSLGSSGRGLAKNIQYFGAGTRLSVL.

The chain combines TRBV30 with TRBJ2-3; the match to TRBD2 covers 9 bases. Germline V CDR1 and CDR2: GTSNPN, SVGIG (reference sequence). Trimming removed 2 bases from V and 5 bases from J; junction bases left unmatched: 8. The CDR3 is made up of 15 amino acids. CDR3 protein: CAWSLTSGGRDTQYF. The CDR3 nucleotides read TGTGCCTGGAGTCTGACTAGCGGAGGGAGAGATACGCAGTATTTT.

This clone came up a few times. V gene TRBV14 combines with J gene TRBJ2-2; possible D gene TRBD1, 6 bases. The CDR3 runs to 14 residues. V was shortened by 2 bases and J by 6 bases, with 10 bases between the two germline ends. In germline, CDR1 is SGHDN, CDR2 FVKESK. The CDR3 DNA is TGTGCCAGCAGCCAAAAACAGGGTGCCGGGGAGCTGTTTTTT. This gives the protein CASSQKQGAGELFF.

This rearrangement joins TRBV11-2 to TRBJ1-2, with no clear D. The CDR3 is made up of 14 amino acids. The V gene lost 4 bases and the J gene lost 4 bases, with 13 bases spanning the gap. In germline, CDR1 is SGHAT, CDR2 FQNNGV. The CDR3 is CASSSNIGGYGYTF. In nucleotides, the CDR3 is TGTGCCAGCAGCTCCAATATAGGAGGCTATGGCTACACCTTC. The entire variable domain, with the rest obtained from reference TRBV11-2 and TRBJ1-2, is as follows: EAGVAQSPRYKIIEKRQSVAFWCNPISGHATLYWYQQILGQGPKLLIQFQNNGVVDDSQLPKDRFSAERLKGVDSTLKIQPAKLEDSAVYLCASSSNIGGYGYTFGSGTRLTVV.

The rearrangement joins TRBV5-6 to TRBJ2-1; 8 bases match TRBD1. CDR3 length: 14 residues. Trimming at V came to 5 bases and at J to 8 bases, leaving 9 bases not matched to a gene. Per germline, CDR1 SGHDT and CDR2 YYEEEE. The CDR3 region is CASSLGQGGDEQFF. Here the CDR3 DNA reads TGTGCCAGCAGTCTTGGACAGGGCGGGGATGAGCAGTTCTTC.

This chain links TRBV14 with TRBJ2-5; D is possibly TRBD1 (6 bases). CDR1 and CDR2 (germline): SGHDN, FVKESK. CDR3 length: 16 residues. Between the trimmed V and J ends, which lost 1 base and 2 bases, there was a span of 14 bases. CDR3 sequence: CASSQGAVGTQETQYF. The DNA of the CDR3 is TGTGCCAGCAGCCAAGGAGCGGTAGGGACACAAGAGACCCAGTACTTC. Using reference TRBV14 and TRBJ2-5 for the parts outside the CDR3, the full variable domain is EAGVTQFPSHSVIEKGQTVTLRCDPISGHDNLYWYRRVMGKEIKFLLHFVKESKQDESGMPNNRFLAERTGGTYSTLKVQPAELEDSGVYFCASSQGAVGTQETQYFGPGTRLLVL.

This clone was detected only a few times. CDR3 residues: CASSQSTGGGQPQHF. The DNA for the CDR3 is TGCGCCAGCAGCCAATCCACAGGGGGCGGTCAGCCCCAGCATTTT. The chain combines TRBV4-3 with TRBJ1-5; 9 bases match TRBD1. The length of the CDR3 is 15 residues. The junction had 5 bases not matched to a gene; V was cut back by 2 bases and J by 6 bases. Germline lookup yields CDR1 LGHNA and CDR2 YSLEER.

This rearrangement joins TRBV4-3 to TRBJ1-1, with D hard to call. The CDR3 loop spans 15 amino acids. In germline, CDR1 is LGHNA, CDR2 YSLEER. Between the trimmed V and J ends, which lost 1 base and 0 bases, there was a span of 9 bases. The CDR3 loop reads CASSQVWWLNTEAFF. Written as DNA, the CDR3 is TGCGCCAGCAGCCAAGTCTGGTGGTTGAACACTGAAGCTTTCTTT.

J is TRBJ1-5 and V is TRBV30; a possible D gene is TRBD1 (5 bases). The CDR3 sequence is 14 residues long. Germline V gene sequence: CDR1 GTSNPN, CDR2 SVGIG (reference sequence). V lost 2 bases, J lost 2 bases, and 10 bases lay in between. The CDR3 DNA follows: TGTGCCTGGAGTCGGGGGATAGGCAATCAGCCCCAGCATTTT. This gives the protein CAWSRGIGNQPQHF.

The genes are TRBV30 and TRBJ2-3, with TRBD2 matching 8 bases. V lost 6 bases and J lost 5; bases outside the gene matches: 13. The CDR3 contains 15 residues. In germline, CDR1 is GTSNPN, CDR2 SVGIG (reference sequence). The CDR3 sequence is CACNAQRGMGDTQYF. CDR3 nucleotides: TGTGCCTGCAACGCCCAGCGGGGGATGGGAGATACGCAGTATTTT.

The gene calls are TRBV7-9 and TRBJ2-3; TRBD2 matches at 14 bases. V lost 4 bases and J lost 3; bases outside the gene matches: 3. The CDR3 is 16 amino acids. Germline assignment: CDR1 SEHNR and CDR2 FQNEAQ (reference sequence). CDR3 region: CASSWGLAGETDTQYF. CDR3 nucleotides: TGTGCCAGCAGCTGGGGACTAGCGGGAGAAACAGATACGCAGTATTTT.

On this clone itself: The same CDR3 also results from other DNA sequences found in this sample. This rearrangement joins TRBV28 to TRBJ1-5; D remains ambiguous. The CDR3 runs 14 residues. Germline V lookup: CDR1 MDHEN, CDR2 SYDVKM. V lost 6 bases to trimming and J lost 2 bases, with 11 bases between them. CDR3 amino acids: CASSLRGGNQPQHF. The CDR3 DNA is TGTGCCAGCAGCTTGCGGGGTGGCAATCAGCCCCAGCATTTT.

The chain carries TRBV28 and TRBJ2-7; 7 bases are a match to TRBD1. The germline gives CDR1 MDHEN, CDR2 SYDVKM. J was trimmed by 3 bases and V by 5 bases; bases with no gene match: 10. The CDR3 consists of 15 residues. Here the CDR3 reads CASSRGDSGFYEQYF. DNA for the CDR3: TGTGCCAGCAGTCGAGGGGACAGTGGGTTCTACGAGCAGTACTTC.

CDR3 in DNA: TGTGCCAGCAGCCCAAACGGCGGGAGGACCACAGATACGCAGTATTTT. Translating it yields CASSPNGGRTTDTQYF. The chain uses TRBV7-2 and TRBJ2-3, with 8 nucleotides matching TRBD2. V shed 5 bases and J 2 bases; nucleotides not matched to a gene: 9. Germline V gene sequence: CDR1 SGHTA, CDR2 FQGNSA. This CDR3 spans 16 amino acids.

V is TRBV28 and J is TRBJ2-7; perhaps TRBD1 as D (5 bases). Trimming took 7 bases from V and 3 from J, leaving 22 bases between them. The length of the CDR3 is 16 residues. Germline CDR1 and CDR2: MDHEN and SYDVKM. CDR3 amino acids: CASNSAGQGNLYEQYF. CDR3 bases: TGTGCCAGCAATTCGGCCGGCCAGGGAAATCTCTACGAGCAGTACTTC.

This clone has just one count. This sequence joins TRBV7-8 and TRBJ2-5; 8 bases fit TRBD2. This CDR3 comprises 16 residues. CDR1 is SGHVS, CDR2 FQNEAQ, per germline. The V and J ends lost 5 bases and 1 base, in that order; junction bases with no gene match: 9. The CDR3 region is CASSLPGLDLQETQYF. The CDR3 DNA sequence: TGTGCCAGCAGCCTCCCGGGACTAGACCTCCAAGAGACCCAGTACTTC.

Points on this clone: A far larger clone is one base from this, pointing to a likely read error. The chain is built from TRBV11-2 and TRBJ2-5; 12 positions match TRBD1. This CDR3 is 15 amino acids long. After removal of 5 bases from V and 5 bases from J, the junction contained 6 bases not matched to a gene. Looked up from germline, CDR1 is SGHAT and CDR2 is FQNNGV. In DNA form, the CDR3 reads TGTGCCAGCAGCCTCGGGACAGGGGGCAGGGAGACCCAGTACTTC. Residues: CASSLGTGGRETQYF.

The chain recombines TRBV7-3 with TRBJ1-6; 8 positions match TRBD1. J lost 7 bases, V lost 4 bases, and 6 bases had no gene match. The CDR3 length is 15 residues. Germline V gene sequence: CDR1 SGHTA, CDR2 FQGTGA. CDR3 region: CASSSAGGWNSPLHF. In nucleotides, the CDR3 is TGTGCCAGCAGCTCCGCAGGGGGCTGGAATTCACCCCTCCACTTT.

The V gene is TRBV5-1, the J gene TRBJ2-7; D is uncertain. CDR1 and CDR2 (germline): SGHRS, YFSETQ. The CDR3 is made up of 11 amino acids. With 4 bases removed from V and 8 bases from J, the gap between germline ends came to 10 bases. The CDR3 here is CASSPGGKQYF. CDR3 nucleotide sequence: TGCGCCAGCAGCCCCGGTGGGAAGCAGTACTTC.

V and J are TRBV6-1 and TRBJ2-5, with D tentatively TRBD1 (6 bases). With the DNA end fitting TRBJ2-7 better, the J assignment may be wrong. This CDR3 contains 14 residues. Germline-derived CDR1 and CDR2 are MNHNS and SASEGT. The CDR3 nucleotides are TGTGCCAGCACCAGGGGTCAGAACGCCTACGAGCAGTACTTC. It is translated as CASTRGQNAYEQYF.

The chain employs TRBV5-6 and TRBJ2-5, with 8 bases lining up with TRBD2. This CDR3 is built from 16 residues. Germline trimming cut 2 bases from V and 1 base from J; bases unmatched to any gene: 7. Per the germline V gene, CDR1 is SGHDT and CDR2 is YYEEEE. In DNA, the CDR3 is TGTGCCAGCAGCTTCCGGGGGGGACCCCTCCAAGAGACCCAGTACTTC. This gives the protein CASSFRGGPLQETQYF.

This clone turned up a few times. This sequence joins TRBV10-1 and TRBJ1-6; the D gene is possibly TRBD1 (5 bases). The CDR3 length is 14 residues. The germline CDR1 and CDR2 sequences are WNHNN and SYGVQD (reference sequence). The V end was cut by 3 bases, the J end by 8 bases, with 11 bases between. The CDR3 nucleotides read TGCGCCAGCAGTGACAGGGCCGTCGATTCACCCCTCCACTTT. Translated: CASSDRAVDSPLHF.